What follows are 19 T cell receptor beta chains derived from one specimen sequenced in a study of post-analysis software for immune sequencing data (dated by TCRdb to the mid-2010s). What the research found in general, with its limitations: A handful of TRBV segments, including TRBV5-6, TRBV5-1 and TRBV20-1, were significantly more frequent in patients than controls.

The protocol used for the library was PCR. These reads were obtained on an Illumina HiSeq 2500. To reduce PCR and sequencing biases, unique molecular identifiers were incorporated into the TCR beta cDNA libraries. The public reads were run again by TCRdb, first through fastp at Q25 and then through MiXCR, and only productive beta chains were kept. Each record represents a unique CDR3 protein, reported with the most common genes and DNA among its rows. In all, the sample holds about 190,000 distinct CDR3 sequences, and 25% to 30% of those were seen once. The ten biggest clones cover less than 4% of the sample. Their antigen targets remain unknown. Sequenced input: blood. Every receptor here comes from a girl aged 2 to 17 with multiple sclerosis.

This clonotype was observed many times. The rearrangement uses TRBV29-1 and TRBJ1-2; D gene unclear. This CDR3 region has 13 residues. Trimming removed 6 bases from V and 3 bases from J, with 14 bases in between. Germline CDR1 and CDR2: SQVTM and ANQGSEA. CDR3 sequence (DNA): TGCAGCGTGGACCAGTGGGATTACTATGGCTACACCTTC. Translation gives CSVDQWDYYGYTF. Using reference TRBV29-1 and TRBJ1-2 for the parts outside the CDR3, the full variable domain is SAVISQKPSRDICQRGTSLTIQCQVDSQVTMMFWYRQQPGQSLTLIATANQGSEATYESGFVIDKFPISRPNLTFSTLTVSNMSPEDSSIYLCSVDQWDYYGYTFGSGTRLTVV.

The rearrangement uses TRBV12-3 or TRBV12-4 and TRBJ2-2, with no clear D. The CDR3 extends over 15 amino acids. V gave up 3 bases and J gave up 0 bases, with 8 bases separating them. The CDR3 reads CASSFGTANTGELFF. CDR3 DNA: TGTGCCAGCAGTTTCGGCACAGCGAACACCGGGGAGCTGTTTTTT.

This clonotype was seen at least ten times. The CDR3 region is CSASPGLFYEQYF. CDR3 sequence (DNA): TGCAGTGCTAGCCCAGGGCTGTTTTACGAGCAGTACTTC. V gene TRBV20-1 combines with J gene TRBJ2-7, with D maybe TRBD1 (5 bases). In germline, CDR1 is DFQATT, CDR2 SNEGSKA (reference sequence). The V end was cut by 3 bases, the J end by 4 bases, with 13 bases between. There are 13 residues in the CDR3.

This clonotype was seen only a few times. The V gene is TRBV3-1, the J gene TRBJ1-5, with D tentatively TRBD1 (5 bases). This CDR3 is 14 amino acids long. Germline CDR1 is LGHDT and CDR2 is YNNKEL (reference sequence). V was clipped by 2 bases and J by 4 bases, with 9 bases between them. This chain's CDR3 is CASSQPGLNQPQHF. DNA for the CDR3: TGTGCCAGCAGCCAACCGGGACTTAATCAGCCCCAGCATTTT. The whole variable domain, remainder taken from reference TRBV3-1 and TRBJ1-5, is DTAVSQTPKYLVTQMGNDKSIKCEQNLGHDTMYWYKQDSKKFLKIMFSYNNKELIINETVPNRFSPKSPDKAHLNLHINSLELGDSAVYFCASSQPGLNQPQHFGDGTRLSIL.

This clonotype has just a few counts. The gene calls are TRBV7-9 and TRBJ1-1; D is perhaps TRBD1 (5 bases). The CDR3 totals 13 residues. The germline V gene has CDR1 SEHNR and CDR2 FQNEAQ (reference sequence). The ends were cut back, 6 bases at V and 5 bases at J, with 13 bases in the middle. The CDR3 loop is CASRDDRGTEAFF. CDR3 DNA: TGTGCCAGCAGAGATGACCGGGGGACTGAAGCTTTCTTT.

This clonotype was observed a few times. This chain links TRBV19 with TRBJ2-6; the D gene could be TRBD1 or TRBD2 (5 bases each). This CDR3 has 14 residues. The germline V gene encodes CDR1 LNHDA and CDR2 SQIVND (reference sequence). Trimming took 7 bases from V and 0 from J, leaving 7 bases between them. The CDR3 reads CASKRGSGANVLTF. Here the CDR3 DNA reads TGTGCCAGTAAGAGGGGCTCTGGGGCCAACGTCCTGACTTTC.

On this clonotype: A much larger clone lies a single base off, so this may be a read error. The chain combines TRBV15 with TRBJ2-1; tentative D call: TRBD2 (6 bases). Trimming cost V 1 base and J 9 bases, with 16 bases left between them. The CDR3 length is 15 residues. The V gene's germline CDR1 is LNHNV and CDR2 YYDKDF (reference sequence). The CDR3 loop is CATSRGLDGGSEQFF. The CDR3 DNA reads as TGTGCCACCAGCAGAGGTTTAGACGGAGGGAGTGAGCAGTTCTTC.

Details on this clonotype: This may arise from a read error, as a much more abundant clone is one base away. The rearrangement uses TRBV7-2 and TRBJ1-2; 7 positions match TRBD1. This CDR3 has 16 amino acids. V was clipped by 1 base and J by 2 bases; unmatched bases: 7. The germline CDR1 and CDR2 sequences are SGHTA and FQGNSA. This CDR3 reads CASSLGGQCGNYGYTF. In DNA, the CDR3 is TGTGCCAGCAGCTTAGGGGGACAGTGCGGAAACTATGGCTACACCTTC.

This clonotype was recorded many times. The chain combines TRBV20-1 with TRBJ2-7, with a possible D match to TRBD1 (6 bases). Germline CDR1 and CDR2: DFQATT and SNEGSKA (reference sequence). V was shortened by 0 bases and J by 4 bases, with 16 bases between the two germline ends. There are 15 residues in the CDR3. This CDR3 is CSARDLRGSPYEQYF. The CDR3 bases are TGCAGTGCTAGAGATTTGAGGGGGAGCCCATACGAGCAGTACTTC.

J is TRBJ1-1 and V is TRBV7-3; the match to TRBD1 covers 7 bases. The CDR3 extends over 13 amino acids. V lost 4 bases and J lost 7; bases outside the gene matches: 6. Germline V gene sequence: CDR1 SGHTA, CDR2 FQGTGA. The CDR3 DNA is TGTGCCAGCAGCTCCAGGGGGTTGGGTGAAGCTTTCTTT. This codes for CASSSRGLGEAFF.

Remarks on this clonotype: This may stem from a read error, because a much larger clone lies one nucleotide away. The chain combines TRBV7-2 with TRBJ2-1; a possible D gene is TRBD2 (6 bases). The germline V and J ends were trimmed by 4 bases and 8 bases, with 12 bases remaining between them. Germline CDR1 SGHTA, CDR2 FQGNSA. This CDR3 contains 13 residues. The DNA of the CDR3 is TGTGCCAGCAGCTCAATGGGAGGCTATGAGCAGTTCTTC. This codes for CASSSMGGYEQFF.

As concerns this clonotype: Since a much larger clone is just one base distant, this may be a read error. This chain links TRBV12-3 or TRBV12-4 with TRBJ2-3; D is perhaps TRBD1 (5 bases). The CDR3 loop spans 15 amino acids. The DNA of the CDR3 is TGTGCCAGCAGTCCTCTAGGTAAGGACACAGATGCGCAGTATTTT. Translation gives CASSPLGKDTDAQYF.

On this clonotype itself: This may be a read error: a much more frequent sequence differs by one nucleotide. The missing conserved phenylalanine or tryptophan at the end of this CDR3 makes a read error likely. The chain combines TRBV5-5 with TRBJ2-7, with a possible D match to TRBD1 (5 bases). Trimming cost V 4 bases and J 3 bases, with 11 bases left between them. This CDR3 has 13 residues. Germline V gene lookup returns CDR1 SGHKS and CDR2 YYEKEE (reference sequence). CDR3 in amino acids: CASSQTQGYEQYC. DNA of the CDR3: TGTGCCAGCAGCCAAACCCAGGGCTACGAGCAGTACTGC.

With respect to this clonotype: A much larger clone is a single base away; this may be a read error. The chain couples TRBV12-3 or TRBV12-4 to TRBJ2-3, with a tentative D call TRBD1 (6 bases). The V and J ends lost 3 bases and 3 bases respectively, with 13 bases between them. The CDR3 has 15 amino acids. The CDR3 sequence: CASSFGDMRTDTQYF. CDR3 DNA sequence: TGTGCCAGCAGTTTCGGGGACATGCGTACAGATACGCAGTATTTT.

In this sample, this clonotype turned up a few times. The J gene is TRBJ2-5, the V gene TRBV15; D might be TRBD2 (6 bases). The CDR3 is 15 amino acids. V was trimmed by 1 base and J by 1 base, leaving 10 bases between them. In germline, CDR1 is LNHNV, CDR2 YYDKDF (reference sequence). Here the CDR3 reads CATSRGGDSQETQYF. CDR3 DNA sequence: TGTGCCACCAGCAGAGGGGGGGACTCCCAAGAGACCCAGTACTTC.

In this sample, this clonotype turned up many times. V is TRBV9 and J is TRBJ1-2; 8 nucleotides align to TRBD1. The CDR3 covers 13 residues. CDR1 and CDR2 (germline): SGDLS, YYNGEE. V gave up 3 bases and J gave up 3 bases; unmatched junction bases: 1. CDR3 nucleotides: TGTGCCAGCAGCGCGGACAGGGACTATGGCTACACCTTC. As protein: CASSADRDYGYTF.

This clonotype showed up many times. The genes are TRBV28 and TRBJ2-1; the D gene is possibly TRBD2 (5 bases). CDR1 is MDHEN, CDR2 SYDVKM, per germline. The V and J ends lost 2 bases and 2 bases respectively, with 13 bases between them. This CDR3 contains 16 residues. CDR3 in amino acids: CASSLRLGIPYNEQFF. Written as DNA, the CDR3 is TGTGCCAGCAGTTTACGACTCGGGATTCCCTACAATGAGCAGTTCTTC.

This clonotype was counted ten times or more. The chain combines TRBV5-1 with TRBJ2-7; D unresolved. Germline assignment: CDR1 SGHRS and CDR2 YFSETQ. This CDR3 is 13 amino acids long. Deletions cut 0 bases from V and 0 bases from J, with 4 bases between. The DNA of the CDR3 is TGCGCCAGCAGCTTGGCTAGCTCCTACGAGCAGTACTTC. Translated, it gives CASSLASSYEQYF. Based on the CDR3 plus reference TRBV5-1 and TRBJ2-7, the full variable domain is KAGVTQTPRYLIKTRGQQVTLSCSPISGHRSVSWYQQTPGQGLQFLFEYFSETQRNKGNFPGRFSGRQFSNSRSEMNVSTLELGDSALYLCASSLASSYEQYFGPGTRLTVT.

This chain links TRBV18 with TRBJ1-1, with a possible D match to TRBD1 (5 bases). The CDR3 consists of 16 residues. Trimming pared 6 bases from V and 0 bases from J, leaving 17 bases between. Germline CDR1 and CDR2: KGHSH and LQKENI. Here the CDR3 reads CASSPGGGTLNTEAFF. DNA of the CDR3: TGTGCCAGCTCCCCTGGTGGAGGGACTCTGAACACTGAAGCTTTCTTT. The complete variable domain, with remaining parts taken from reference TRBV18 and TRBJ1-1, reads NAGVMQNPRHLVRRRGQEARLRCSPMKGHSHVYWYRQLPEEGLKFMVYLQKENIIDESGMPKERFSAEFPKEGPSILRIQQVVRGDSAAYFCASSPGGGTLNTEAFFGQGTRLTVV.